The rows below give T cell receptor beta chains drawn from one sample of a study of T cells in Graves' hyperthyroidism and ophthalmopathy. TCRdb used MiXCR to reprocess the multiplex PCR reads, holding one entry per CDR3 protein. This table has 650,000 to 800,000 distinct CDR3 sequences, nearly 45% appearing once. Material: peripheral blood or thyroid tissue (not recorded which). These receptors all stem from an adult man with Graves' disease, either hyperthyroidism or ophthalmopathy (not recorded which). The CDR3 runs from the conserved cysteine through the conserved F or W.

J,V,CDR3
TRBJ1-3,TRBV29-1,CSVTGGWTGNTIYF
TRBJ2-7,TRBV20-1,CSARVHGGLVAYEQYF
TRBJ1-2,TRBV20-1,CSAPLPQGTYGYTF
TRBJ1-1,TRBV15,CATSAARGTEAFF
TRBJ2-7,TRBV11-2,CATGRGSYEQYF
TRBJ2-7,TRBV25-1,CASSEPPRDSGPGEQYF
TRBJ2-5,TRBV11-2,CASSSYGSETQYF
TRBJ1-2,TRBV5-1,CASSTGQISNYGYTF
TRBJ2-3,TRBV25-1,CASSPGITDTQYF
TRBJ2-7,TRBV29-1,CSAHLAGVGYEQYF
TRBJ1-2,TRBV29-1,CSVASGTDQEGGYTF
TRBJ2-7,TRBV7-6,CASSLLSGTGGGEQYF
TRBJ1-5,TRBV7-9,CASSSNRDNQPQHF
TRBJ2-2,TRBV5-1,CASSLDTGTGELFF
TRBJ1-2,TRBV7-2,CASSLSRGEYGYTF
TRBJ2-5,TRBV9,CASSVGTSYETQYF
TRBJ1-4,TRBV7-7,CASSPPTGNEKLFF
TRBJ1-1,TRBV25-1,CASSGDRLNTEAFF
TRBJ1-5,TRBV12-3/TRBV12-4,CASSLERGSPQHF
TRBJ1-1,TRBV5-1,CASSLATVNTEAFF
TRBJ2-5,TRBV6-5,CASSDSVQETQYF
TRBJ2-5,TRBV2,CASSAQAWEETQYF
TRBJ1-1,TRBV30,CAWSVIGGNTEAFF
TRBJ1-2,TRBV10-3,CAISEGPGNYGYTF
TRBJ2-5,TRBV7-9,CASSVTSGGARETQYF
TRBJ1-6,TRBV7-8,CASGGQNSPLHF
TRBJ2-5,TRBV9,CASSVAAGEETQYF
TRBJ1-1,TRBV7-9,CASSLSSGKTVTEAFF
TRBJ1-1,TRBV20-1,CSARTGGRTEAFF
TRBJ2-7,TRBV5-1,CASSAGSSPSYEQYF
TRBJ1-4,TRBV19,CASSIRQPHEKLFF
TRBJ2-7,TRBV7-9,CASSLVPFEEQYF
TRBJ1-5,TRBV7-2,CASSAQGGNQPQHF
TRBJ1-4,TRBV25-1,CASSPPQPLEKLFF
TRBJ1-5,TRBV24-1,CASRPGQGLSQPQHF
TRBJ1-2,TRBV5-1,CASSLKSVKWVNRLHDYTF
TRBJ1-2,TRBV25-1,CASSGGASGYTF
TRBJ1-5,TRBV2,CASSLTTGGGQPQHF
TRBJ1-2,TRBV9,CASSVDLNYGYTF
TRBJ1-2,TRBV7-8,CASANYGYTF
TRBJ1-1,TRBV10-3,CAISEERQGIAFF
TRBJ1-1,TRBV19,CASSIPPLNTEAFF
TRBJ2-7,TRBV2,CASSRPQSYEQYF
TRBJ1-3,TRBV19,CASSILQGLSGNTIYF
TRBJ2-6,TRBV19,CASSIGTGEWSNVLTF
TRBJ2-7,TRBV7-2,CASSLAPAGSSEQYF
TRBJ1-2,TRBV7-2,CASSLWGDDGYTF
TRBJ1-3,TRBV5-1,CASSLDGTGGLINTIYF
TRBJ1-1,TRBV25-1,CASRADRGSLNTEAFF
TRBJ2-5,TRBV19,CASTPTSGRATETQYF